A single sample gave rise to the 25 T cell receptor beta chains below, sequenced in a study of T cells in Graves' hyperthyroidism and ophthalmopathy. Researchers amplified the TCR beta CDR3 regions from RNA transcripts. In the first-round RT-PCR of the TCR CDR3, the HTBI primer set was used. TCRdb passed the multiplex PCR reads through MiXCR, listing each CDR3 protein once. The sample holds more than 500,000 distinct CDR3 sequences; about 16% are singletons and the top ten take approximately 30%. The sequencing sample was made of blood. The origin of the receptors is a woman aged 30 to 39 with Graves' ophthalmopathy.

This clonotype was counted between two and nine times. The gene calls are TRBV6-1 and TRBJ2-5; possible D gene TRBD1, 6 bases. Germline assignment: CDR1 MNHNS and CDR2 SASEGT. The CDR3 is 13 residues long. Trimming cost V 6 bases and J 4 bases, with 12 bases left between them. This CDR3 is CASSGQTRETQYF. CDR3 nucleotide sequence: TGTGCCAGCAGCGGACAGACAAGAGAGACCCAGTACTTC.

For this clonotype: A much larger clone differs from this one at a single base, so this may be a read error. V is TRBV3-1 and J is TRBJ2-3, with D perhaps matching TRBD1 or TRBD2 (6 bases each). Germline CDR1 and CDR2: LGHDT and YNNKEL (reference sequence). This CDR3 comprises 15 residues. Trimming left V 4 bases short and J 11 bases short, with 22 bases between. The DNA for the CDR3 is TGTGCCAGCAGCCGAGGGGCACAGGGAGGCTTTAGGCAGTATTTT. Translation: CASSRGAQGGFRQYF.

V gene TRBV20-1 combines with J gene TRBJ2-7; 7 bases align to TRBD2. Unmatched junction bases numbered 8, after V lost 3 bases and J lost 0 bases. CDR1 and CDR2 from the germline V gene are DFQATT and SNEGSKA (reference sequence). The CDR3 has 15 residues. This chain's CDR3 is CSASSRAGSSYEQYF. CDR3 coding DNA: TGCAGTGCTAGTAGTCGAGCGGGGAGCTCCTACGAGCAGTACTTC.

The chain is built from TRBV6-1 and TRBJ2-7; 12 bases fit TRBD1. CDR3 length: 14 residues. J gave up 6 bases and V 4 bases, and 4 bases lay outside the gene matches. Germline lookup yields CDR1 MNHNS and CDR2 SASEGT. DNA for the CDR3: TGTGCCAGCAGTGGGGACAGGGGGCTCTCCGAGCAGTACTTC. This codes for CASSGDRGLSEQYF.

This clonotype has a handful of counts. The CDR3 region is CASSSNRAPYIYEQYF. In nucleotides, the CDR3 is TGTGCCAGCAGCTCTAACAGGGCCCCTTACATCTACGAGCAGTACTTC. The chain couples TRBV7-2 to TRBJ2-7, with D perhaps matching TRBD1 (6 bases). Germline CDR1 SGHTA, CDR2 FQGNSA. The V end was cut by 4 bases, the J end by 3 bases, with 19 bases between. The CDR3 contains 16 residues. Filled out from reference TRBV7-2 and TRBJ2-7, the complete variable domain reads GAGVSQSPSNKVTEKGKDVELRCDPISGHTALYWYRQSLGQGLEFLIYFQGNSAPDKSGLPSDRFSAERTGGSVSTLTIQRTQQEDSAVYLCASSSNRAPYIYEQYFGPGTRLTVT.

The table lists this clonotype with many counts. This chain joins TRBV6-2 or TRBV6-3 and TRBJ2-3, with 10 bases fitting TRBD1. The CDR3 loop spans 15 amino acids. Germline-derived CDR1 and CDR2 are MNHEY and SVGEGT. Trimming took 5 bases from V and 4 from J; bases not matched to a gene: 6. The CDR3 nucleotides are TGTGCCAGCAGTAAGGGACAGGGGAGACCAGATACGCAGTATTTT. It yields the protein CASSKGQGRPDTQYF.

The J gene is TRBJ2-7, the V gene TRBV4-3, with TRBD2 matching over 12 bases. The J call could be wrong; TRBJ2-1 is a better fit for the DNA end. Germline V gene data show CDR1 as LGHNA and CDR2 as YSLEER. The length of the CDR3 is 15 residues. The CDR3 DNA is TGCGCCAGCAGCTTTGGACTAGCGGGAACCTACGAGCAGTTCTTC. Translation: CASSFGLAGTYEQFF.

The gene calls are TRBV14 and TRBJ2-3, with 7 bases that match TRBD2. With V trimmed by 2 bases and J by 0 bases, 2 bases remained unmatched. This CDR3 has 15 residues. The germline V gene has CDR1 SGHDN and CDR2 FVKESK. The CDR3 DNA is TGTGCCAGCAGCCAACAACTAGCGAGCACAGATACGCAGTATTTT. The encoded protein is CASSQQLASTDTQYF.

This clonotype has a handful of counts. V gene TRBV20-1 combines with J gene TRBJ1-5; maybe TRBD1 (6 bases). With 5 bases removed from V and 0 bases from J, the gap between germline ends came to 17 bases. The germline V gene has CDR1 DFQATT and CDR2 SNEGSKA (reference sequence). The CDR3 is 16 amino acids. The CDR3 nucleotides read TGCAGTGCTCCGGGGGGCGGGTTCTTTAGCAATCAGCCCCAGCATTTT. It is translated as CSAPGGGFFSNQPQHF.

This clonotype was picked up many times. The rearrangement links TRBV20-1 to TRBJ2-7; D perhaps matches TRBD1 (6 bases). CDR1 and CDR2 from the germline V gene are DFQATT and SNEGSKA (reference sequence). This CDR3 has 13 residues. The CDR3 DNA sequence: TGCAGCTACAGACAGGATTTTACCTACGAGCAGTACTTC. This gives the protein CSYRQDFTYEQYF.

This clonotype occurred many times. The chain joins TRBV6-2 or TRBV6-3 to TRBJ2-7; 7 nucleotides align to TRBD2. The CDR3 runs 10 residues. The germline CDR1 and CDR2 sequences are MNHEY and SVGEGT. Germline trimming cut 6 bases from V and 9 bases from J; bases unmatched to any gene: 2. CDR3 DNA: TGTGCCAGCAGGCGGGAGCTGCAGTACTTC. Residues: CASRRELQYF.

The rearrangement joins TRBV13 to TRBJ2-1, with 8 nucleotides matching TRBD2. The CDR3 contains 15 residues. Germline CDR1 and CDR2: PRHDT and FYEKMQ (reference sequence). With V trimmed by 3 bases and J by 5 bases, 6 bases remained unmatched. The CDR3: CASSLGGGKHNEQFF. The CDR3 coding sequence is TGTGCCAGCAGCTTGGGCGGGGGGAAACACAATGAGCAGTTCTTC.

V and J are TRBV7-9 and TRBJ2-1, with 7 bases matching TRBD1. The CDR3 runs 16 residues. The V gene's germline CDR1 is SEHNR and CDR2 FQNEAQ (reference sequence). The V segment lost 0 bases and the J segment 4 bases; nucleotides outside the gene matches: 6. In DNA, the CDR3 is TGTGCCAGCAGCTTAGCAAGAGGGGGACAGTACAATGAGCAGTTCTTC. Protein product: CASSLARGGQYNEQFF.

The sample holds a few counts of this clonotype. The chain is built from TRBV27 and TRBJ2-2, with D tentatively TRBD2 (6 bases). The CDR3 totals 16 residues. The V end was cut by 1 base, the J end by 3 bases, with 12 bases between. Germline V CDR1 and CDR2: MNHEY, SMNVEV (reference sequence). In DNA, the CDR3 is TGTGCCAGCAGTTTATTTAGGGACTCTGACACCGGGGAGCTGTTTTTT. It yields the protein CASSLFRDSDTGELFF.

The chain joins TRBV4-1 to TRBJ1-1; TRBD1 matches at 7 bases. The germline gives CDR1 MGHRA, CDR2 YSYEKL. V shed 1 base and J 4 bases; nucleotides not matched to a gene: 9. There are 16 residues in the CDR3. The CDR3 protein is CASSQVQQGIFTEAFF. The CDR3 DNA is TGCGCCAGCAGCCAAGTTCAACAGGGGATTTTCACTGAAGCTTTCTTT.

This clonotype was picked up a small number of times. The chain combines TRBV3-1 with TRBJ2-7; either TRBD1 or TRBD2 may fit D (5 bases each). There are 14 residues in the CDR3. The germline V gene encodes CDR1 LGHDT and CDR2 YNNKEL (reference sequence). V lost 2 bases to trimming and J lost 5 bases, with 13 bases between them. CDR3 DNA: TGTGCCAGCAGCCAACTGGGGACCATGGACGAGCAGTACTTC. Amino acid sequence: CASSQLGTMDEQYF.

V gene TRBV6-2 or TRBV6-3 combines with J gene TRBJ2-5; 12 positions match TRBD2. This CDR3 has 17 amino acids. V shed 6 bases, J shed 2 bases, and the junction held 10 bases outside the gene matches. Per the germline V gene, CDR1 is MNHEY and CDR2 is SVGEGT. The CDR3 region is CASSEGLAGNRQETQYF. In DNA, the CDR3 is TGTGCCAGCAGCGAAGGACTAGCGGGAAACCGGCAAGAGACCCAGTACTTC.

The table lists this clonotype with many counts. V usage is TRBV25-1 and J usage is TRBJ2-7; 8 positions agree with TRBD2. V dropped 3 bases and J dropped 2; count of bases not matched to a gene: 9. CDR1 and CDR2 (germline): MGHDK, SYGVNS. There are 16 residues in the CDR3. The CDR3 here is CASSDTSGKFTYEQYF. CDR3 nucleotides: TGTGCCAGCAGTGATACTAGCGGTAAATTCACCTACGAGCAGTACTTC.

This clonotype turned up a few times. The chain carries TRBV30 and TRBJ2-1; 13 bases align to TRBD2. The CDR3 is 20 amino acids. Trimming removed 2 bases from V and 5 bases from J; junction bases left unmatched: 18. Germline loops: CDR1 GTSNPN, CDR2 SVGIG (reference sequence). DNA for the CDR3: TGTGCCTGGAGTTGTTTCTGGACTAGCGGGAGCCGAGGCGAAAACAATGAGCAGTTCTTC. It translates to CAWSCFWTSGSRGENNEQFF.

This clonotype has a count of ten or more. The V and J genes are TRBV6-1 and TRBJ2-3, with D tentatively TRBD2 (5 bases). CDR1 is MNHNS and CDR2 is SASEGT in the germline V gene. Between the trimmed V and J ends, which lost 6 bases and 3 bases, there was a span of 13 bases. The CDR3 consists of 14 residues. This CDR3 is CASRYGMETDTQYF. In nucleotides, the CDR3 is TGTGCCAGCAGGTACGGGATGGAGACAGATACGCAGTATTTT.

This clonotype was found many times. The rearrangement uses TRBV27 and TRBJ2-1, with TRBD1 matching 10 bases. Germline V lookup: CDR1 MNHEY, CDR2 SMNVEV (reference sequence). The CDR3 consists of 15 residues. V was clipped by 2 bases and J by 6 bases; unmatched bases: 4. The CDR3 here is CASSLTGQGINEQFF. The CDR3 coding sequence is TGTGCCAGCAGTTTAACGGGACAGGGGATCAATGAGCAGTTCTTC.

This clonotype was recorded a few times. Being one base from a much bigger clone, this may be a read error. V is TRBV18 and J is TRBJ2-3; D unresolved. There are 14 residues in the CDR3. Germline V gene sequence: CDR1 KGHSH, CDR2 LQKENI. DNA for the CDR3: TGTGCCGGCTCACCAGTTAGGGTCAAGAATACGCAGTATTTT. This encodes CAGSPVRVKNTQYF.

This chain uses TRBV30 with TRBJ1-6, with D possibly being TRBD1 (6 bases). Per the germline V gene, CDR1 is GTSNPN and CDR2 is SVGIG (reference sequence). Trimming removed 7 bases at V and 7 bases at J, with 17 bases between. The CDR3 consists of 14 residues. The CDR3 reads CALMRDTTNSPLHF. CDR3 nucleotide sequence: TGTGCCTTAATGCGGGACACCACAAATTCACCCCTCCACTTT. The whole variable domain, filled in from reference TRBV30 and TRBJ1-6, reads SQTIHQWPATLVQPVGSPLSLECTVEGTSNPNLYWYRQAAGRGLQLLFYSVGIGQISSEVPQNLSASRPQDRQFILSSKKLLLSDSGFYLCALMRDTTNSPLHFGNGTRLTVT.

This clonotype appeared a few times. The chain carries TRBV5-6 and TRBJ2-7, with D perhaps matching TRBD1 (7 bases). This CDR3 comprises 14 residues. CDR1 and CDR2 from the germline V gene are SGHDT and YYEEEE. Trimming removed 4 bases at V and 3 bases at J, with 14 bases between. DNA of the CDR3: TGTGCCAGCAGCGCCGCGGGACAGAACTACGAGCAGTACTTC. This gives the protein CASSAAGQNYEQYF.

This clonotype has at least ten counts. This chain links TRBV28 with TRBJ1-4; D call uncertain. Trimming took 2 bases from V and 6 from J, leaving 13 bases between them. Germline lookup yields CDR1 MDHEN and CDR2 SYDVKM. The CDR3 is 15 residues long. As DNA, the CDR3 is TGTGCCAGCAGTTTAAACCCGGACCCCGATGAAAAACTGTTTTTT. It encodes CASSLNPDPDEKLFF.